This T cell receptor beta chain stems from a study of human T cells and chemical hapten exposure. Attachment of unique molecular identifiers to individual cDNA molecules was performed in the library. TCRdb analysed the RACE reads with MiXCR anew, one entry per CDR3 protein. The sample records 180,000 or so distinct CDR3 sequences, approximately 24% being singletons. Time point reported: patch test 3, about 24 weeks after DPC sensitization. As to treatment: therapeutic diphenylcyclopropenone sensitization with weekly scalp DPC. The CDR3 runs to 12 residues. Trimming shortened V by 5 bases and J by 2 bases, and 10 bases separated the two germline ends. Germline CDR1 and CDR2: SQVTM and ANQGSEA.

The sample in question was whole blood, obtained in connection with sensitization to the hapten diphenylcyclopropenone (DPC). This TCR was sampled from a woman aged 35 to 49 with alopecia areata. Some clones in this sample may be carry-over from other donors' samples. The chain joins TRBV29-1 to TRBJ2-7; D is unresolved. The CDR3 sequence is CSVNDGTYEQYF. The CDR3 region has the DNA TGCAGCGTTAACGACGGAACCTACGAGCAGTACTTC.